This T cell receptor (beta chain) was captured by sequencing in a study of blood T cell repertoires in COVID-19 (dated by TCRdb to the early 2020s). As for the study more broadly: Samples from collaborators originated in the United States, Italy and Spain and spanned both the acute and convalescent phases of COVID-19. Where available, HLA class I and class II types were taken from metadata supplied by the sample provider and were not determined by assay-based typing. The repertoires were made available in a free public database intended to serve as a resource for research on the immune response to SARS-CoV-2. Nearly every sample came with metadata listing a de-identified subject ID, COVID-19 status, age in years and sex. The prospective study material was composed of cDNA or gDNA derived from T cells, B-cell-depleted T cells, or PBMCs. Samples were obtained from the ongoing ImmuneRACE study (first 160 participants) and from 1,254 subjects provided by 6 global collaborators. Subjects who had been exposed to COVID-19, were actively infected with it, or had recovered from it provided the deeply sampled blood TCRbeta repertoires that made up the dataset. What the study reported, not specific to this receptor: The quantity of clinical and demographic metadata differed by source and by participant and was supplied without curation.

Enrolling through a virtual design, the prospective study's participants ranged in age from roughly 18 to 90 years and lived across 20 to 30 United States geographic areas. To assign participants to cohorts, the prospective study relied on clinical history that participants themselves reported in a screening survey and a study questionnaire. For ImmuneRACE Cohort 3, a participant was defined as recovered based on two consecutive negative NP/OP PCR tests, clearance by a healthcare professional, or resolution of symptoms. In the prospective study, whole blood, serum and a nasopharyngeal or oropharyngeal swab were collected from each participant by mobile phlebotomists. Additional blood draws and questionnaires over an approximately two-month period could optionally be provided by prospective study participants. Blood samples from the prospective study were shipped frozen or at room temperature prior to DNA extraction.

Notes on this clone: It has no known antigen specificity. Base qualities are missing; no much larger clone stands one base away.

The germline V gene gives CDR1 as SGHTA and CDR2 as FQGTGA. Germline trimming amounts to 5 bases on V and 5 bases on J, with 9 as the count of junction bases outside the gene matches. The CDR3 contains 15 residues, cysteine and phenylalanine counted. Kept here is only the CDR3 DNA, which spans 45 bases and is read in frame from base 1. TCRbeta CDR3 regions were amplified from genomic DNA by means of the immunoSEQ Assay, a bias-controlled multiplex PCR. The authors' pipeline ran thus. The number of nucleated cells in each sample was estimated from the amplification of reference gene primers within the assay. Sequence reads were collapsed and filtered to measure the absolute abundance of every unique TCRbeta CDR3 rearrangement. For each sample, productive Simpson clonality was calculated as the square root of Simpson's diversity index over productive rearrangements. TCRdb re-hosts the immuneACCESS table, in-frame sequences only. Its copies lack some clones; in the studies checked, an unresolved V gene accounts for under half of them, and the cause for the rest is not known. The V and J calls and clone size come from that table; D and trimming were worked out from the DNA. A total of over 250,000 clones appear in this sample, around 89% of them only once. Under 10% of the sample goes to the ten largest clones.

The chain joins TRBV7-3 to TRBJ2-1, with TRBD2 identical over 7 junction bases. This receptor was identified in a man between 35 and 55 years old who had recovered from COVID-19. Sequenced: PBMCs or T cells enriched from blood (not recorded which). The nucleotides read TGTGCCAGCAGCCCAACGGGACTAAGTGACAATGAGCAGTTCTTC. Translated, it reads CASSPTGLSDNEQFF.